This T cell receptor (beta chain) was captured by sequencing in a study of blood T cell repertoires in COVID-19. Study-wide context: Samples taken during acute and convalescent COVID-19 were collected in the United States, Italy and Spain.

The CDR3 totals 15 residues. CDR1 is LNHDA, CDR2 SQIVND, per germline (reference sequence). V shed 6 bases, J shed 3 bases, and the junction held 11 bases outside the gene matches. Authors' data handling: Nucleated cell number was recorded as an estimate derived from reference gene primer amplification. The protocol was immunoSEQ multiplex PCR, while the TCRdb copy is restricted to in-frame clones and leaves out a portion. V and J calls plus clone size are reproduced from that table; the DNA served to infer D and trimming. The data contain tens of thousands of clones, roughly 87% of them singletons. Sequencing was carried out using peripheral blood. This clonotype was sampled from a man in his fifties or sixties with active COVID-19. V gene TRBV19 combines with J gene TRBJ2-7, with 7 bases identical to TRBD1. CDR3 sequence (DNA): TGTGCCAGTAGCCCAACCGGGGACAGCTTCTACGAGCAGTACTTC. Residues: CASSPTGDSFYEQYF.